A single sample gave rise to the 21 T cell receptor beta chains below, sequenced in a study of shared clonotypes between healthy human individuals. Terminally differentiated effector memory CD45RA+ cells were excluded by CCR7 positive selection of CD45RO-negative cells. Here immunoSEQ multiplex PCR was the method, and the copy in TCRdb shows in-frame clones only, minus some. The table has some 580,000 clones, roughly 98% seen once. The sequencing input was naive CD8+ T cells sorted from blood. Receptors originate from a man aged 25 to 40 in good health.

The rearrangement uses TRBV7-6 and TRBJ2-1, with 9 bases matching TRBD2. The V gene end was trimmed by 4 bases and the J gene end by 5 bases; junction bases not matched to a gene: 9. Per germline, CDR1 SGHVS and CDR2 FNYEAQ. This CDR3 has 16 residues. The CDR3, as DNA: TGTGCCAGCAGCTGGGACAGTAGCGGGGGCCACAATGAGCAGTTCTTC. Translation: CASSWDSSGGHNEQFF.

The V call is TRBV25-1, the J call TRBJ2-7; a weak D match, TRBD2 (6 bases). V lost 6 bases, J lost 0 bases, and 15 bases lay in between. The CDR3 is 15 amino acids. Germline V gene lookup returns CDR1 MGHDK and CDR2 SYGVNS. The CDR3 sequence: CASSAGTLLSYEQYF. The CDR3 DNA reads TGTGCCAGCAGCGCCGGGACTTTACTCTCCTACGAGCAGTACTTC.

The V gene is TRBV7-9, the J gene TRBJ2-2; 16 bases match TRBD2. The CDR3 is 19 amino acids. Per germline, CDR1 SEHNR and CDR2 FQNEAQ (reference sequence). Trimming at V came to 5 bases and at J to 5 bases, leaving 11 bases not matched to a gene. CDR3 sequence reads: CASSPRGLAGGPWTGELFF. The DNA of the CDR3 is TGTGCCAGCAGCCCTAGGGGACTAGCGGGAGGGCCTTGGACCGGGGAGCTGTTTTTT.

The J gene is TRBJ2-7, the V gene TRBV28; D is undetermined. In germline, CDR1 is MDHEN, CDR2 SYDVKM. The length of the CDR3 is 12 residues. The ends were cut back, 6 bases at V and 2 bases at J, with 8 bases in the middle. CDR3 sequence reads: CASRGSAYEQYF. DNA of the CDR3: TGTGCCAGCAGGGGTTCTGCCTACGAGCAGTACTTC. The whole variable domain, remainder taken from reference TRBV28 and TRBJ2-7, is DVKVTQSSRYLVKRTGEKVFLECVQDMDHENMFWYRQDPGLGLRLIYFSYDVKMKEKGDIPEGYSVSREKKERFSLILESASTNQTSMYLCASRGSAYEQYFGPGTRLTVT.

The chain is built from TRBV5-6 and TRBJ2-7; a possible D gene is TRBD1 (5 bases). The CDR3 has 11 amino acids. Trimming removed 6 bases from V and 4 bases from J, with 8 bases in between. The V gene's germline CDR1 is SGHDT and CDR2 YYEEEE. The DNA of the CDR3 is TGTGCCAGCACCTCAGGGTACGAGCAGTACTTC. Translated: CASTSGYEQYF.

Turning to this clone: Other DNA sequences within the sample encode an identical CDR3. The chain couples TRBV9 to TRBJ2-2; D is undetermined. The CDR3 consists of 13 residues. V lost 2 bases, J lost 5 bases, and 7 bases lay in between. Germline V gene lookup returns CDR1 SGDLS and CDR2 YYNGEE. The CDR3 sequence: CASSVYGTGELFF. DNA for the CDR3: TGTGCCAGCAGCGTTTATGGTACCGGGGAGCTGTTTTTT.

This rearrangement joins TRBV6-1 to TRBJ2-3, with D possibly called TRBD1 or TRBD2 (5 bases each). V lost 8 bases and J lost 3, with 15 bases in between. The CDR3 sequence is 14 residues long. From germline, CDR1 is MNHNS and CDR2 SASEGT. The chain's CDR3 is CASWGRGRTDTQYF. The CDR3 DNA reads as TGTGCCAGCTGGGGTAGGGGACGGACAGATACGCAGTATTTT.

This chain connects TRBV10-3 to TRBJ2-7; 11 nucleotides align to TRBD2. The germline CDR1 and CDR2 sequences are ENHRY and SYGVKD. After removal of 2 bases from V and 2 bases from J, the junction contained 2 bases not matched to a gene. The CDR3 is 15 amino acids. CDR3 loop: CAISEGTSGTYEQYF. CDR3 nucleotide sequence: TGTGCCATCAGTGAGGGGACTAGCGGTACCTACGAGCAGTACTTC.

The chain uses TRBV27 and TRBJ2-1; 14 bases match TRBD2. Germline V gene sequence: CDR1 MNHEY, CDR2 SMNVEV (reference sequence). Trimming cost V 7 bases and J 7 bases; bases outside gene matches: 6. The CDR3 extends over 15 amino acids. The CDR3 DNA sequence: TGTGCCAGCAACACGGGACTAGCGGGAGAAAATGAGCAGTTCTTC. Protein product: CASNTGLAGENEQFF.

The chain joins TRBV6-5 to TRBJ2-7; possibly TRBD2 for D (5 bases). This CDR3 is built from 13 residues. V was cut by 2 bases and J by 7 bases, with 12 bases left in between. Germline V gene data show CDR1 as MNHEY and CDR2 as SVGAGI. CDR3 DNA: TGTGCCAGCAGTTACAGCAACCGCGGGGAGCAGTACTTC. It translates to CASSYSNRGEQYF.

The chain joins TRBV27 to TRBJ2-1; perhaps D is TRBD1 or TRBD2 (5 bases each). The CDR3 covers 14 residues. Germline values: CDR1 MNHEY, CDR2 SMNVEV (reference sequence). V shed 4 bases and J shed 4 bases, with 11 bases lying between them. DNA of the CDR3: TGTGCCAGCAGTTCCGGGGACGGATACAATGAGCAGTTCTTC. Protein: CASSSGDGYNEQFF.

The chain couples TRBV7-6 to TRBJ2-2; 7 nucleotides match TRBD2. CDR1 SGHVS and CDR2 FNYEAQ come from the germline V gene. With V trimmed by 5 bases and J by 7 bases, 13 bases remained unmatched. This CDR3 has 16 residues. CDR3 sequence (DNA): TGTGCCAGCAGCAATGCGGGAGTATTGGGAGGCGGGGAGCTGTTTTTT. Translating it yields CASSNAGVLGGGELFF.

This clone was recorded only once. The chain combines TRBV28 with TRBJ2-2, with 7 bases that match TRBD1. The CDR3 consists of 17 residues. V lost 5 bases and J lost 4; bases outside the gene matches: 13. Germline lookup yields CDR1 MDHEN and CDR2 SYDVKM. CDR3 loop: CASSTLSGTDFTGELFF. In DNA, the CDR3 is TGTGCCAGCAGTACCCTCTCCGGGACAGACTTCACCGGGGAGCTGTTTTTT.

The chain is built from TRBV5-4 and TRBJ1-2; D may be TRBD1 (6 bases). The germline V gene encodes CDR1 SGHNT and CDR2 YYREEE (reference sequence). This CDR3 has 12 residues. V dropped 0 bases and J dropped 14 bases, with 14 bases sitting between them. The DNA of the CDR3 is TGTGCCAGCAGCTTGGAAACAGGGCCACTAACCTTC. Its translation is CASSLETGPLTF. The full variable domain, rest sourced from reference TRBV5-4 and TRBJ1-2, is ETGVTQSPTHLIKTRGQQVTLRCSSQSGHNTVSWYQQALGQGPQFIFQYYREEENGRGNFPPRFSGLQFPNYSSELNVNALELDDSALYLCASSLETGPLTFGSGTRLTVV.

The J gene is TRBJ1-5, the V gene TRBV19; no clear D. Germline assignment: CDR1 LNHDA and CDR2 SQIVND (reference sequence). V lost 2 bases to trimming and J lost 4 bases, with 9 bases between them. This CDR3 is built from 14 residues. The CDR3 loop reads CASSIISRNQPQHF. CDR3 bases: TGTGCCAGTAGTATAATCTCCCGAAATCAGCCCCAGCATTTT.

V usage is TRBV4-3 and J usage is TRBJ2-2; possibly TRBD1 for D (6 bases). The V end lost 0 bases, the J end lost 10 bases, and 9 bases lay between the germline ends. CDR3 size: 13 residues. Germline lookup yields CDR1 LGHNA and CDR2 YSLEER. CDR3: CASSQDRGQELFF. In DNA form, the CDR3 reads TGCGCCAGCAGCCAAGATAGGGGACAGGAGCTGTTTTTT.

Note on this clone: Additional DNA sequences in this sample encode the identical CDR3. V is TRBV5-4 and J is TRBJ2-1, with D perhaps TRBD1 (6 bases). V was pared by 4 bases and J by 4 bases, with 9 bases between. CDR1 is SGHNT and CDR2 is YYREEE in the germline V gene (reference sequence). The CDR3 extends over 13 amino acids. CDR3 in amino acids: CASSLDSYNEQFF. The CDR3 DNA reads as TGTGCCAGCAGCCTGGACAGTTACAATGAGCAGTTCTTC.

The chain's CDR3 is CASRQEGRNNEQFF. DNA of the CDR3: TGTGCCAGCAGGCAGGAGGGTCGAAACAATGAGCAGTTCTTC. The chain couples TRBV2 to TRBJ2-1, with D possibly being TRBD2 (6 bases). Germline V CDR1 and CDR2: SNHLY, FYNNEI. The CDR3 is made up of 14 amino acids. The V gene lost 6 bases and the J gene lost 5 bases, with 14 bases spanning the gap.

Only one count was recorded for this clone. J is TRBJ1-2 and V is TRBV9; possibly TRBD1 for D (5 bases). The V and J ends lost 6 bases and 2 bases respectively, with 8 bases between them. CDR1 and CDR2 from the germline V gene are SGDLS and YYNGEE. This CDR3 is built from 12 residues. CDR3 nucleotide sequence: TGTGCCAGCAACAACAGGAACTATGGCTACACCTTC. This gives the protein CASNNRNYGYTF. Full variable domain (remainder filled in from reference TRBV9 and TRBJ1-2): DSGVTQTPKHLITATGQRVTLRCSPRSGDLSVYWYQQSLDQGLQFLIQYYNGEERAKGNILERFSAQQFPDLHSELNLSSLELGDSALYFCASNNRNYGYTFGSGTRLTVV.

This sequence joins TRBV28 and TRBJ2-3; D is perhaps TRBD1 (6 bases). The length of the CDR3 is 20 residues. Germline assignment: CDR1 MDHEN and CDR2 SYDVKM. Trimming shortened V by 6 bases and J by 2 bases, and 30 bases separated the two germline ends. The CDR3 DNA is TGTGCCAGCAGCCATACCCCGGGCAGGGGTTTTCTCCCACACACAGATACGCAGTATTTT. Protein: CASSHTPGRGFLPHTDTQYF.

The chain recombines TRBV6-1 with TRBJ2-7, with D perhaps given as TRBD1 or TRBD2 (5 bases each). Germline V gene data show CDR1 as MNHNS and CDR2 as SASEGT. V dropped 7 bases and J dropped 1 base, with 11 bases sitting between them. CDR3 length: 13 residues. Here the CDR3 DNA reads TGTGCCAGCATGAGGGGACGGTCCTACGAGCAGTACTTC. Its protein is CASMRGRSYEQYF.